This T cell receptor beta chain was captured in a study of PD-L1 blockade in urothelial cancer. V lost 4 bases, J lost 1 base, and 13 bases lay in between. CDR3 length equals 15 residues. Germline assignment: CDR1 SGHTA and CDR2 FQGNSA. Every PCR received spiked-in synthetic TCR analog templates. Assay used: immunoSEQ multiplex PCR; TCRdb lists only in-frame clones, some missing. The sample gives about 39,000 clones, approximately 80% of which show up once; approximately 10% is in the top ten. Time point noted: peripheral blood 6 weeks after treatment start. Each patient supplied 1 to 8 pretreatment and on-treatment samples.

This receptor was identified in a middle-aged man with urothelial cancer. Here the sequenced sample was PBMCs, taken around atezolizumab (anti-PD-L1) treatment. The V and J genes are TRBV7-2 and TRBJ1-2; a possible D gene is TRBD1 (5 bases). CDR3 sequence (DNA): TGTGCCAGCAGCTCGTACGGGGGGAGTAACTATGGCTACACCTTC. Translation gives CASSSYGGSNYGYTF.